One T cell receptor beta chain is described in this entry. As yet, its antigen is unknown. The data are from a study of T cells in tuberculosis. Study observations and caveats: GMM-specific TCRs were nearer to active tuberculosis alpha repertoires, suggesting expansion.

On average roughly 92,000 T cells per donor were immunosequenced. Germline lookup yields CDR1 SQVTM and CDR2 ANQGSEA. V gave up 0 bases and J gave up 6 bases, with 6 bases separating them. CDR3 size: 12 residues. Sequenced by immunoSEQ multiplex PCR; TCRdb stores in-frame clones only, minus some. This table holds 25,000 to 30,000 clones, 85% to 90% found once. The specimen sequenced was PBMCs. V and J are TRBV29-1 and TRBJ1-5; TRBD1 is a possible D gene (5 bases). The receptor comes from a donor aged 10-29 years with latent tuberculosis or without tuberculosis infection. The CDR3 is CSVEDQGQPQHF. The CDR3 DNA sequence: TGCAGCGTTGAAGATCAGGGTCAGCCCCAGCATTTT.